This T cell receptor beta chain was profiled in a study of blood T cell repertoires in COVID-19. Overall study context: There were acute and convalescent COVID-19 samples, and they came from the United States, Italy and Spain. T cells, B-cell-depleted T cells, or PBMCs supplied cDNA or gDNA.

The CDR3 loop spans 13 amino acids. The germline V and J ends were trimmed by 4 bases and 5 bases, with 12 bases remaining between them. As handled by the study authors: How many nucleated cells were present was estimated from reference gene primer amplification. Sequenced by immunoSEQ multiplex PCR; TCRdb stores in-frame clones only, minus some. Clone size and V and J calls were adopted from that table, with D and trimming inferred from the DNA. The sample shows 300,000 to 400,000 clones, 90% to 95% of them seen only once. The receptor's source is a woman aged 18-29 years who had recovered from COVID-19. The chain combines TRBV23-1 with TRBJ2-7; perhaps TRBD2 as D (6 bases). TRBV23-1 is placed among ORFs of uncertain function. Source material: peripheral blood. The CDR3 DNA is TGCGCCAGCAGTCTTGCGGGATCGGACGAGCAGTACGTC. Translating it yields CASSLAGSDEQYV.